This TCR beta chain was sequenced in a study of T cell responses to AZD1222 COVID-19 vaccine. On the study more broadly: Combined were second doses at about 4 or about 12 weeks. Findings and caveats of the study: Among vaccine-associated CD4 TCRs, coverage spanned spike, with dominance at 160-218 and 743-854. It was only a handful of AZD1222 recipients who were seropositive at baseline.

With respect to this clone: Its specificity is unknown.

Here immunoSEQ multiplex PCR was the method, and the copy in TCRdb shows in-frame clones only, minus some. The sample lists approximately 90,000 clones; 90% were seen once. V gave up 1 base and J gave up 12 bases, with 13 bases separating them. Germline V lookup: CDR1 MGHRA, CDR2 YSYEKL. This CDR3 is built from 13 residues. Sequencing was performed on peripheral blood, taken on day 0 of AZD1222 vaccination. The chain uses TRBV4-1 and TRBJ2-1, with unresolved D. This clonotype was sampled from an adult in good health. Here the CDR3 DNA reads TGCGCCAGCAGCCAAGGACCCGCCGAGGTGCAGTTCTTC. Translation: CASSQGPAEVQFF.